Listed below are T cell receptor beta chains from one sample, sequenced in a study of CD8+ T cells in alopecia areata. This table comes from immunoSEQ multiplex PCR, and its TCRdb copy is limited to in-frame clones, with some not included. Among around 110,000 clones listed, over 80% were seen once. Sequenced material: CD8+ T cells sorted from blood, taken at week 24, from a patient treated with tofacitinib. These receptors were collected from a human donor with alopecia areata. The CDR3 runs from the conserved cysteine through the conserved F or W. A D gene is named only where the DNA matches it firmly. For some rows the clone size is stated as once, few or many, or as a class when expanded; others skip it.

j_gene: TRBJ2-4
v_gene: TRBV4-1
abundance: .
d_gene: .
CDR3aa: CASSPRKETGVIQYF
CDR3nt: TGCGCCAGCAGCCCCAGGAAAGAAACGGGGGTCATTCAGTACTTC

j_gene: TRBJ2-2
v_gene: TRBV29-1
abundance: .
d_gene: TRBD1
CDR3aa: CSVEGTGGYTGELFF
CDR3nt: TGCAGCGTTGAAGGGACAGGGGGCTACACCGGGGAGCTGTTTTTT

j_gene: TRBJ2-3
v_gene: TRBV5-6
abundance: .
d_gene: TRBD2
CDR3aa: CASTPRGGQLGEDTQYF
CDR3nt: TGTGCCAGCACCCCCCGCGGGGGGCAGCTCGGTGAGGATACGCAGTATTTT

j_gene: TRBJ1-1
v_gene: TRBV7-9
abundance: .
d_gene: .
CDR3aa: CASTYGGEAFF
CDR3nt: TGTGCCAGCACCTATGGGGGTGAAGCTTTCTTT

j_gene: TRBJ1-1
v_gene: TRBV5-1
abundance: .
d_gene: .
CDR3aa: CASSLRVGEAFF
CDR3nt: TGCGCCAGCAGCCTCAGGGTTGGTGAAGCTTTCTTT

j_gene: TRBJ2-5
v_gene: TRBV4-2
abundance: .
d_gene: .
CDR3aa: CASSPETGNQETQYF
CDR3nt: TGTGCCAGCAGCCCGGAGACAGGCAACCAAGAGACCCAGTACTTC

j_gene: TRBJ2-7
v_gene: TRBV6-5
abundance: .
d_gene: TRBD1
CDR3aa: CASSYSIQGMYEQYF
CDR3nt: TGTGCCAGCAGTTACTCGATACAGGGGATGTACGAGCAGTACTTC

j_gene: TRBJ1-5
v_gene: TRBV4-3
abundance: .
d_gene: .
CDR3aa: CASSQDPGVSNQPQHF
CDR3nt: TGCGCCAGCAGCCAAGATCCGGGAGTTAGCAATCAGCCCCAGCATTTT

j_gene: TRBJ1-1
v_gene: TRBV2
abundance: .
d_gene: .
CDR3aa: CASSEGGNTEAFF
CDR3nt: TGTGCCAGCAGTGAGGGCGGGAACACTGAAGCTTTCTTT

j_gene: TRBJ2-1
v_gene: TRBV25-1
abundance: few
d_gene: TRBD2
CDR3aa: CASSGTKRGPYNEQFF
CDR3nt: TGTGCCAGCAGCGGTACTAAGCGGGGACCTTACAATGAGCAGTTCTTC

j_gene: TRBJ2-7
v_gene: TRBV4-3
abundance: .
d_gene: .
CDR3aa: CASSQGASSYEQYF
CDR3nt: TGCGCCAGCAGCCAAGGGGCCAGCTCCTACGAGCAGTACTTC

j_gene: TRBJ2-1
v_gene: TRBV29-1
abundance: few
d_gene: TRBD2
CDR3aa: CSVEDSGLHIDEQFF
CDR3nt: TGCAGCGTTGAAGATTCGGGACTACATATCGATGAGCAGTTCTTC

j_gene: TRBJ1-4
v_gene: TRBV29-1
abundance: .
d_gene: TRBD1
CDR3aa: CSVETGTNEKLFF
CDR3nt: TGCAGCGTTGAGACAGGGACTAATGAAAAACTGTTTTTT

j_gene: TRBJ1-6
v_gene: TRBV5-1
abundance: .
d_gene: .
CDR3aa: CASSFKSPLHF
CDR3nt: TGCGCCAGCAGCTTTAAGTCACCCCTCCACTTT

j_gene: TRBJ2-3
v_gene: TRBV27
abundance: .
d_gene: .
CDR3aa: CASSFRASTDTQYF
CDR3nt: TGTGCCAGCAGTTTTAGAGCTAGCACAGATACGCAGTATTTT

j_gene: TRBJ2-5
v_gene: TRBV4-2
abundance: .
d_gene: TRBD2
CDR3aa: CASSQDVPAGGAETQYF
CDR3nt: TGTGCCAGCAGCCAAGATGTCCCAGCGGGGGGGGCGGAGACCCAGTACTTC

j_gene: TRBJ2-5
v_gene: TRBV28
abundance: .
d_gene: TRBD1
CDR3aa: CASSSPRTGGKETQYF
CDR3nt: TGTGCCAGCAGTTCCCCACGGACAGGGGGTAAGGAGACCCAGTACTTC

j_gene: TRBJ1-2
v_gene: TRBV7-2
abundance: .
d_gene: .
CDR3aa: CASSSPRGDGAGYTF
CDR3nt: TGTGCCAGCAGCTCCCCTCGGGGTGACGGGGCTGGCTACACCTTC

j_gene: TRBJ2-1
v_gene: TRBV6-4
abundance: .
d_gene: TRBD2
CDR3aa: CASSDTSGGPGNEQFF
CDR3nt: TGTGCCAGCAGTGACACTAGCGGGGGCCCCGGGAATGAGCAGTTCTTC

j_gene: TRBJ2-1
v_gene: TRBV6-4
abundance: .
d_gene: .
CDR3aa: CASSDPFTLGHNEQFF
CDR3nt: TGTGCCAGCAGTGACCCTTTCACGTTAGGACACAATGAGCAGTTCTTC

j_gene: TRBJ2-7
v_gene: TRBV11-2
abundance: .
d_gene: .
CDR3aa: CASSDTALQYF
CDR3nt: TGTGCCAGCAGCGACACAGCCCTCCAGTACTTC

j_gene: TRBJ2-5
v_gene: TRBV10-3
abundance: .
d_gene: .
CDR3aa: CAISESEVQETQYF
CDR3nt: TGTGCCATCAGTGAGTCGGAAGTCCAAGAGACCCAGTACTTC

j_gene: TRBJ2-1
v_gene: TRBV7-3
abundance: .
d_gene: TRBD2
CDR3aa: CASSLIAGVDNEQFF
CDR3nt: TGTGCCAGCAGCTTAATAGCGGGGGTAGACAATGAGCAGTTCTTC

j_gene: TRBJ2-3
v_gene: TRBV13
abundance: .
d_gene: TRBD2
CDR3aa: CASSPQAAGGFADTQYF
CDR3nt: TGTGCCAGCAGCCCACAAGCCGCGGGGGGGTTTGCGGATACGCAGTATTTT

j_gene: TRBJ1-5
v_gene: TRBV4-1
abundance: .
d_gene: TRBD1
CDR3aa: CASSQLPGQGANINQPQHF
CDR3nt: TGCGCCAGCAGCCAGCTACCGGGACAGGGGGCTAATATCAATCAGCCCCAGCATTTT

j_gene: TRBJ2-1
v_gene: TRBV6-5
abundance: .
d_gene: .
CDR3aa: CASSFGLTYNEQFF
CDR3nt: TGTGCCAGCAGTTTCGGACTGACATACAATGAGCAGTTCTTC

j_gene: TRBJ2-2
v_gene: TRBV2
abundance: .
d_gene: TRBD1
CDR3aa: CASSVDRGDTGELFF
CDR3nt: TGTGCCAGCAGTGTGGACAGGGGGGACACCGGGGAGCTGTTTTTT

j_gene: TRBJ2-7
v_gene: TRBV7-2
abundance: few
d_gene: .
CDR3aa: CASQGAGGVAEQYF
CDR3nt: TGTGCCAGTCAGGGGGCGGGAGGGGTCGCCGAGCAGTACTTC

j_gene: TRBJ2-1
v_gene: TRBV10-3
abundance: .
d_gene: TRBD2
CDR3aa: CAISEPGLAGNEQFF
CDR3nt: TGTGCCATCAGTGAACCGGGACTAGCAGGCAATGAGCAGTTCTTC

j_gene: TRBJ2-7
v_gene: TRBV27
abundance: .
d_gene: TRBD2
CDR3aa: CASSTGTSAGEQYF
CDR3nt: TGTGCCAGCAGTACCGGGACTAGCGCAGGCGAGCAGTACTTC

j_gene: TRBJ1-1
v_gene: TRBV5-4
abundance: .
d_gene: .
CDR3aa: CASSFSGGPKAFF
CDR3nt: TGTGCCAGCAGCTTCTCGGGGGGGCCGAAAGCTTTCTTT

j_gene: TRBJ2-7
v_gene: TRBV6-6
abundance: .
d_gene: .
CDR3aa: CASSSDSGFSSYEQYF
CDR3nt: TGTGCCAGCAGTTCCGACAGCGGTTTTTCCTCCTACGAGCAGTACTTC

j_gene: TRBJ1-5
v_gene: TRBV6-1
abundance: .
d_gene: TRBD1
CDR3aa: CASSELRGQGNQPQHF
CDR3nt: TGTGCCAGCAGTGAATTGAGGGGGCAGGGCAATCAGCCCCAGCATTTT

j_gene: TRBJ2-7
v_gene: TRBV29-1
abundance: few
d_gene: .
CDR3aa: CSVEGPRGSYEQYF
CDR3nt: TGCAGCGTTGAAGGGCCCCGAGGGTCCTACGAGCAGTACTTC

j_gene: TRBJ2-7
v_gene: TRBV6-6
abundance: .
d_gene: .
CDR3aa: CASSYRAPEQYF
CDR3nt: TGTGCCAGCAGTTACCGAGCCCCCGAGCAGTACTTC

j_gene: TRBJ2-7
v_gene: TRBV7-9
abundance: many
d_gene: TRBD1
CDR3aa: CASSFDRGLGGEQYF
CDR3nt: TGTGCCAGCAGCTTCGACAGGGGGCTAGGAGGCGAGCAGTACTTC

j_gene: TRBJ2-1
v_gene: TRBV7-2
abundance: .
d_gene: .
CDR3aa: CASSLLSVHNEQFF
CDR3nt: TGTGCCAGCAGCTTATTGTCAGTGCACAATGAGCAGTTCTTC

j_gene: TRBJ1-2
v_gene: TRBV29-1
abundance: .
d_gene: .
CDR3aa: CSVDWGRGGYGYTF
CDR3nt: TGCAGCGTTGATTGGGGAAGAGGGGGCTATGGCTACACCTTC

j_gene: TRBJ1-5
v_gene: TRBV7-2
abundance: .
d_gene: .
CDR3aa: CASSRIGGIDNQPQHF
CDR3nt: TGTGCCAGCAGTCGAATTGGGGGGATTGACAATCAGCCCCAGCATTTT

j_gene: TRBJ2-5
v_gene: TRBV7-9
abundance: .
d_gene: .
CDR3aa: CASSGNRGAGRGTQYF
CDR3nt: TGTGCCAGCAGCGGCAACAGGGGAGCGGGGCGGGGGACCCAGTACTTC

j_gene: TRBJ2-2
v_gene: TRBV11-2
abundance: .
d_gene: .
CDR3aa: CASSFKDTGELFF
CDR3nt: TGTGCCAGCAGCTTTAAGGACACCGGGGAGCTGTTTTTT

j_gene: TRBJ1-4
v_gene: TRBV7-2
abundance: .
d_gene: .
CDR3aa: CASSPEGTTNEKLFF
CDR3nt: TGTGCCAGCAGCCCAGAAGGGACAACTAATGAAAAACTGTTTTTT

j_gene: TRBJ2-2
v_gene: TRBV6-5
abundance: .
d_gene: .
CDR3aa: CATSGGHRAGELFF
CDR3nt: TGTGCCACCTCGGGGGGCCACCGGGCCGGGGAGCTGTTTTTT

j_gene: TRBJ2-5
v_gene: TRBV5-8
abundance: .
d_gene: .
CDR3aa: CASSLEIGEETQYF
CDR3nt: TGTGCCAGCAGCTTGGAGATAGGAGAAGAGACCCAGTACTTC

j_gene: TRBJ1-5
v_gene: TRBV11-2
abundance: .
d_gene: .
CDR3aa: CASSLGPTGNQPQHF
CDR3nt: TGTGCCAGCAGCTTAGGTCCCACTGGCAATCAGCCCCAGCATTTT

j_gene: TRBJ2-7
v_gene: TRBV29-1
abundance: .
d_gene: .
CDR3aa: CSVDQGSYEQYF
CDR3nt: TGCAGCGTTGATCAGGGCTCCTACGAGCAGTACTTC

j_gene: TRBJ2-5
v_gene: TRBV7-7
abundance: .
d_gene: .
CDR3aa: CASSLVLGAGETQYF
CDR3nt: TGTGCTAGCAGCTTAGTTCTGGGGGCAGGAGAGACCCAGTACTTC

j_gene: TRBJ1-6
v_gene: TRBV7-9
abundance: once
d_gene: TRBD1
CDR3aa: CASSFGTGPYNSPLHF
CDR3nt: TGTGCCAGCAGCTTCGGGACAGGACCCTATAATTCACCCCTCCACTTT

j_gene: TRBJ1-1
v_gene: TRBV4-3
abundance: .
d_gene: TRBD1
CDR3aa: CASSRSRGRGRMNTEAFF
CDR3nt: TGCGCCAGCAGCCGATCTAGAGGGAGGGGGCGAATGAACACTGAAGCTTTCTTT

j_gene: TRBJ2-3
v_gene: TRBV10-2
abundance: .
d_gene: .
CDR3aa: CASSEKGVFTDTQYF
CDR3nt: TGCGCCAGCAGTGAGAAGGGGGTGTTTACAGATACGCAGTATTTT

j_gene: TRBJ1-5
v_gene: TRBV27
abundance: .
d_gene: .
CDR3aa: CASSLGGSNQPQHF
CDR3nt: TGTGCCAGCAGTTTAGGGGGCAGCAATCAGCCCCAGCATTTT

j_gene: TRBJ2-7
v_gene: TRBV15
abundance: .
d_gene: TRBD1
CDR3aa: CATSREGQGGPTYEQYF
CDR3nt: TGTGCCACCAGCAGAGAGGGACAGGGAGGGCCTACCTACGAGCAGTACTTC

j_gene: TRBJ1-2
v_gene: TRBV13
abundance: .
d_gene: .
CDR3aa: CASSLRGALYGYTF
CDR3nt: TGTGCCAGCAGCTTACGGGGGGCTCTCTATGGCTACACCTTC

j_gene: TRBJ2-7
v_gene: TRBV15
abundance: .
d_gene: .
CDR3aa: CATSSQQGGSYEQYF
CDR3nt: TGTGCCACCAGCAGTCAGCAGGGGGGCTCCTACGAGCAGTACTTC

j_gene: TRBJ2-1
v_gene: TRBV6-6
abundance: .
d_gene: TRBD2
CDR3aa: CASSYTLAGGNEQFF
CDR3nt: TGTGCCAGCAGTTATACACTAGCGGGGGGCAATGAGCAGTTCTTC

j_gene: TRBJ2-6
v_gene: TRBV4-2
abundance: .
d_gene: .
CDR3aa: CASSQEVSSGANVLTF
CDR3nt: TGTGCCAGCAGCCAAGAGGTCTCCTCTGGGGCCAACGTCCTGACTTTC

j_gene: TRBJ2-1
v_gene: TRBV27
abundance: .
d_gene: .
CDR3aa: CASSLYLGGAHNEQFF
CDR3nt: TGTGCCAGCAGTTTATATTTGGGGGGGGCCCACAATGAGCAGTTCTTC

j_gene: TRBJ2-6
v_gene: TRBV7-9
abundance: .
d_gene: .
CDR3aa: CASSLKQGLGANVLTF
CDR3nt: TGTGCCAGCAGCTTAAAACAGGGTCTTGGGGCCAACGTCCTGACTTTC